The T cell receptor beta chain described here comes from a study of cytomegalovirus exposure and HLA in healthy donors. Study conclusions and caveats: Reports showed the classifier diagnosing cytomegalovirus status with high specificity and sensitivity. According to the study, roughly 180 TCR beta chains were cytomegalovirus-associated.

CDR3 length: 15 amino acids. CDR1 KGHSH and CDR2 LQKENI come from the germline V gene. V lost 3 bases and J lost 3, with 12 bases in between. Repertoires were generated with immunoSEQ multiplex PCR, while TCRdb's copy carries only in-frame clones and drops some. The sample holds about 170,000 clones, 70% to 90% seen once. This clone came up a few times. Its antigen is as yet unknown. The study drew the donors from its roughly 110-subject validation cohort, separate from the approximately 700-subject first cohort. This clonotype originated in a woman aged 25 to 39 in good health and CMV-seronegative. Sequencing was done on a sample of PBMCs. The chain joins TRBV18 to TRBJ1-5, with TRBD1 as a possible D gene (6 bases). The CDR3: CASSPTDSINQPQHF. DNA for the CDR3: TGTGCCAGCTCACCGACGGACAGTATCAATCAGCCCCAGCATTTT.